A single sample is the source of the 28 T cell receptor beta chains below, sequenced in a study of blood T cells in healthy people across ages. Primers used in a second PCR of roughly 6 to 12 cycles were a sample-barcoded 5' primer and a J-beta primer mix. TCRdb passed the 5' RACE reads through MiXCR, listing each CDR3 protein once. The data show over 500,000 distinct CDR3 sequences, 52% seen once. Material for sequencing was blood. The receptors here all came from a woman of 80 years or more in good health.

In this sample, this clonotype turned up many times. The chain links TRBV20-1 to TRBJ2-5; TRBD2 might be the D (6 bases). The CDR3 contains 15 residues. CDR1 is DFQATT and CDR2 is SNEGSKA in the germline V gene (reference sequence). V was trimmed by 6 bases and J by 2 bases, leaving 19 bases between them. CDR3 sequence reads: CSASLSGSSQETQYF. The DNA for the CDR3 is TGCAGTGCCAGCCTTTCCGGGAGCTCACAAGAGACCCAGTACTTC.

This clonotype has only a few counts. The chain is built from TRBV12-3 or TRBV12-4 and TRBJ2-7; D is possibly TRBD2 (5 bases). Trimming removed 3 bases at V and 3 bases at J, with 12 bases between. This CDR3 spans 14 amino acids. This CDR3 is CASSFYADYYEQYF. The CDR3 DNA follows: TGTGCCAGCAGTTTCTACGCCGACTACTACGAGCAGTACTTC.

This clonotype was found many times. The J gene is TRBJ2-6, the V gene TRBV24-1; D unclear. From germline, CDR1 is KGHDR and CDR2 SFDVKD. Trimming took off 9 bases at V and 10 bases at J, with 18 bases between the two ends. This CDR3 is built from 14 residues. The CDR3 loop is CATSSGTVSNVLTF. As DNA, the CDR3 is TGTGCCACCTCTTCCGGTACGGTGTCAAACGTCCTGACTTTC.

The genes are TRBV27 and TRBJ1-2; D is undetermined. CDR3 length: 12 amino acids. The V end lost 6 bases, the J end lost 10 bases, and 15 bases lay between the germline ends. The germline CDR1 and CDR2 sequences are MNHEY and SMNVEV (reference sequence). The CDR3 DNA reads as TGTGCCAGCAGCTCCACGACCTCAGCCTACACCTTC. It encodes CASSSTTSAYTF.

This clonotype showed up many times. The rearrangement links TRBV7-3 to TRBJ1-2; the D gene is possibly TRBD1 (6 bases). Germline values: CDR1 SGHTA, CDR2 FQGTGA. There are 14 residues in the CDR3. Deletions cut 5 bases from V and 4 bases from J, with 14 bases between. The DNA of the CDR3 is TGTGCCAGCAGCCCGGGACACGAAACCTATGGCTACACCTTC. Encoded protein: CASSPGHETYGYTF.

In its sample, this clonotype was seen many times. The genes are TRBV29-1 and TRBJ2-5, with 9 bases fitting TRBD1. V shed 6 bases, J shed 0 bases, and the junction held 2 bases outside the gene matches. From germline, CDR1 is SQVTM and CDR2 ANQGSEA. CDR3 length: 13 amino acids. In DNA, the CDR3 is TGCAGCGTAAACAGGGGGCACCAAGAGACCCAGTACTTC. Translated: CSVNRGHQETQYF.

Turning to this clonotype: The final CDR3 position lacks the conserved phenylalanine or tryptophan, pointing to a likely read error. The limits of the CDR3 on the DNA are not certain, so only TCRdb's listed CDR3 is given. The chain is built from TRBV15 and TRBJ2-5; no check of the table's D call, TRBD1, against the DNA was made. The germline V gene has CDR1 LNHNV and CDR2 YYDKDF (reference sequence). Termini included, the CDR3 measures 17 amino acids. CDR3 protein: CATSSDGTGREGYTFGS.

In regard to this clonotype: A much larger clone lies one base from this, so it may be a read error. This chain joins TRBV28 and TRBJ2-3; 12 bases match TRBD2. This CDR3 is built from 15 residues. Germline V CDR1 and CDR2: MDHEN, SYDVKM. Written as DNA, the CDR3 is TGTGCCAGCAGTATGACTAGCGGGAGCACAGATACGCGGTATTTT. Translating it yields CASSMTSGSTDTRYF.

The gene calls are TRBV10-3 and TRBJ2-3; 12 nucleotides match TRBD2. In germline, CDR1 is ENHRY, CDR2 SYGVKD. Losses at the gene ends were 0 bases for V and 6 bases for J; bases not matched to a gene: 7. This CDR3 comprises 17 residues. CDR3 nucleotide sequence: TGTGCCATCAGTGAGTCGACTAGCGGGGGATTGTATGATACGCAGTATTTT. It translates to CAISESTSGGLYDTQYF.

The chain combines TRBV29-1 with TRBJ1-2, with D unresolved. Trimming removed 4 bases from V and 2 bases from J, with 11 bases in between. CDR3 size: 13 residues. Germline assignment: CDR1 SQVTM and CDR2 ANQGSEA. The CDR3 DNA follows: TGCAGCGTTGCCCAGGTTGAGAACTATGGCTACACCTTC. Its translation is CSVAQVENYGYTF.

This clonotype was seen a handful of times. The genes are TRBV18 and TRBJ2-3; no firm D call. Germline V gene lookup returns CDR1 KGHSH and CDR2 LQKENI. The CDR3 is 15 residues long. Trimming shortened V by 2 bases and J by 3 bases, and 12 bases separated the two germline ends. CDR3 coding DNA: TGTGCCAGCTCACCAATCCAGAGTTCGACAGATACGCAGTATTTT. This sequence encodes CASSPIQSSTDTQYF. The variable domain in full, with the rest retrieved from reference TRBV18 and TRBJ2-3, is NAGVMQNPRHLVRRRGQEARLRCSPMKGHSHVYWYRQLPEEGLKFMVYLQKENIIDESGMPKERFSAEFPKEGPSILRIQQVVRGDSAAYFCASSPIQSSTDTQYFGPGTRLTVL.

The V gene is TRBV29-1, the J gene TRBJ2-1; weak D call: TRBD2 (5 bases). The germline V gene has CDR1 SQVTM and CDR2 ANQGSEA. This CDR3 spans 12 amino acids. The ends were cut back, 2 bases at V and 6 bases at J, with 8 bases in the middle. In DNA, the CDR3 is TGCAGCGTTGAAAGAGGGTCCAATGAGCAGTTCTTC. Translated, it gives CSVERGSNEQFF.

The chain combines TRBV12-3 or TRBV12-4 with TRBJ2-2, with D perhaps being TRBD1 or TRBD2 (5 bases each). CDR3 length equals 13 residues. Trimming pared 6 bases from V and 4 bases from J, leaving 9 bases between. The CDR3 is CASRRGSTGELFF. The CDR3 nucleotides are TGTGCCAGCAGGAGGGGCTCCACCGGGGAGCTGTTTTTT.

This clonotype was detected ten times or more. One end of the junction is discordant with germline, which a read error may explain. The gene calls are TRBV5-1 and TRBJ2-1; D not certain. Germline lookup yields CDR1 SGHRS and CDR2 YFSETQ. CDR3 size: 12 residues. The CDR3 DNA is TGTGCCAGCAGCTTGGAGTACAATGAGCAGTTCTTC. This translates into CASSLEYNEQFF.

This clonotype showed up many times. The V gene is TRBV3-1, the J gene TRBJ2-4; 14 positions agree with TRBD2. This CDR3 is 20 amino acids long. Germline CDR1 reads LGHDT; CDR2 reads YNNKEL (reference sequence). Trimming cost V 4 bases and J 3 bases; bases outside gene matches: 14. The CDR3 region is CASSPVGVTSGRVRKNIQYF. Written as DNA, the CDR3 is TGTGCCAGCAGCCCAGTAGGAGTGACTAGCGGGAGGGTGCGCAAAAACATTCAGTACTTC.

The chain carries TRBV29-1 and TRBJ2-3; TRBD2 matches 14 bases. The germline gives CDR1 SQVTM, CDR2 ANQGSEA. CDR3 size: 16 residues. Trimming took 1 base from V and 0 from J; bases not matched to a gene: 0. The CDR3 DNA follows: TGCAGCGTTGAAGGGACTAGCGGGAGGAGCACAGATACGCAGTATTTT. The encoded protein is CSVEGTSGRSTDTQYF.

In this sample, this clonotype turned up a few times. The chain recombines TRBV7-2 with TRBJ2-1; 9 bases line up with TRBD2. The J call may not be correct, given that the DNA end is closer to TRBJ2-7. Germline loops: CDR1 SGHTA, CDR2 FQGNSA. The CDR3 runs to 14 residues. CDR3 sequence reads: CASSSSGKVNEQYF. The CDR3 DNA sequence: TGTGCCAGCAGCTCTAGCGGGAAAGTCAATGAGCAGTACTTC.

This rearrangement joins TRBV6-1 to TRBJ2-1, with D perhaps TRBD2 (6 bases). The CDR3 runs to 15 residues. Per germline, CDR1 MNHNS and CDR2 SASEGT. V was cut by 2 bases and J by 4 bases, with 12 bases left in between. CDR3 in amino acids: CASSELASRYNEQFF. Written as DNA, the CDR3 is TGTGCCAGCAGTGAACTAGCGAGCCGGTACAATGAGCAGTTCTTC.

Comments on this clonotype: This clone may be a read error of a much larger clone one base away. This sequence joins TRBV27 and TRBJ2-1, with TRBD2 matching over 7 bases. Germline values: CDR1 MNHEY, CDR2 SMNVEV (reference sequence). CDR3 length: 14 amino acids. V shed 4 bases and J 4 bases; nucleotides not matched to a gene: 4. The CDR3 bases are TGTGCCAGCAGTTCTCTAGCGGTATACAATGAGCAGTTCTTC. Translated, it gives CASSSLAVYNEQFF.

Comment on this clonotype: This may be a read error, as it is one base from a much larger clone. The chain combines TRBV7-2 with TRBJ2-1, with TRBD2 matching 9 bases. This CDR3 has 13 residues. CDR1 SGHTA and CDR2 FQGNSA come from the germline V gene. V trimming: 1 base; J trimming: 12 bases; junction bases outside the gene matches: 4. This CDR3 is CASSLGGGGAQFF. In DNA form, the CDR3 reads TGTGCCAGCAGCTTAGGCGGGGGGGGCGCGCAGTTCTTC. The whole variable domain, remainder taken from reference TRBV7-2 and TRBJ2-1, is GAGVSQSPSNKVTEKGKDVELRCDPISGHTALYWYRQSLGQGLEFLIYFQGNSAPDKSGLPSDRFSAERTGGSVSTLTIQRTQQEDSAVYLCASSLGGGGAQFFGPGTRLTVL.

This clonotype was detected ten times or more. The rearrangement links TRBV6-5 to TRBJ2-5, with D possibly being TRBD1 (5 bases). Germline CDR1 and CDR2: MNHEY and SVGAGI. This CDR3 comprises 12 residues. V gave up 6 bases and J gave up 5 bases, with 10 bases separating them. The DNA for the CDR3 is TGTGCCAGCAGAAGGTGGGGCGAGACCCAGTACTTC. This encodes CASRRWGETQYF.

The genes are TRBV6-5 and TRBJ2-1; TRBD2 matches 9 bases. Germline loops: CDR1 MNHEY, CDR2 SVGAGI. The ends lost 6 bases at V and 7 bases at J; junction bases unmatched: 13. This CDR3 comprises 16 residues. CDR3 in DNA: TGTGCCAGCAGACGTGCGGGGGGGGACGATAAGAATGAGCAGTTCTTC. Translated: CASRRAGGDDKNEQFF.

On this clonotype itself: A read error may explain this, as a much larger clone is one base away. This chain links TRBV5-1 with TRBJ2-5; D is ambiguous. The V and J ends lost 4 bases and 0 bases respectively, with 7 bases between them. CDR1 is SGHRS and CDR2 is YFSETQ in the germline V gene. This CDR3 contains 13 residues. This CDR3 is CASSIGNQETQYF. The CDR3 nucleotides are TGCGCCAGCAGCATAGGGAACCAAGAGACCCAGTACTTC.

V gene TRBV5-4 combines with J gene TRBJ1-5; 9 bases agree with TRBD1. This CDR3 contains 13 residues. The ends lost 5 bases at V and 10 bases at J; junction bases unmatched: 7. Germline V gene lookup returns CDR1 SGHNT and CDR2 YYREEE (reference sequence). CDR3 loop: CASSPGQGGPQHF. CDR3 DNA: TGTGCCAGCAGTCCGGGACAGGGAGGACCCCAGCATTTT. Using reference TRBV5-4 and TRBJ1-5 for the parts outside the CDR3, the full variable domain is ETGVTQSPTHLIKTRGQQVTLRCSSQSGHNTVSWYQQALGQGPQFIFQYYREEENGRGNFPPRFSGLQFPNYSSELNVNALELDDSALYLCASSPGQGGPQHFGDGTRLSIL.

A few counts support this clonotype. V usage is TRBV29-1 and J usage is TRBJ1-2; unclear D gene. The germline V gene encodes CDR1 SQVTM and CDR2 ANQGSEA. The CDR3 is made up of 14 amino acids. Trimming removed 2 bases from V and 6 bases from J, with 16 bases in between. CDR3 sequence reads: CSVEFAAKFNGYTF. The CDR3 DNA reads TGCAGCGTTGAATTTGCCGCCAAATTTAATGGCTACACCTTC.

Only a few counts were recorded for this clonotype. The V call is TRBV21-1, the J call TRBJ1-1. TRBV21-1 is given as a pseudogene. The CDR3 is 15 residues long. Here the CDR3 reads CASSKVNIENTEAFF. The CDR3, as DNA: TGTGCCAGCAGCAAAGTCAACATAGAGAACACTGAAGCTTTCTTT.

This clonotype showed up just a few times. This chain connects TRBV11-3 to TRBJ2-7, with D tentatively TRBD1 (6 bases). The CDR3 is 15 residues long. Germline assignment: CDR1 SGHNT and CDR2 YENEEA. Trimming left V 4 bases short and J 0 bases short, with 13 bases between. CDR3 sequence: CASSSWTESSYEQYF. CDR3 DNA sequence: TGTGCCAGCAGCTCCTGGACAGAGAGCTCCTACGAGCAGTACTTC.

The CDR3 loop reads CASSFSETGKNIQYF. The CDR3 nucleotides read TGTGCCAGCAGTTTCTCAGAAACCGGCAAAAACATTCAGTACTTC. The chain is built from TRBV12-3 or TRBV12-4 and TRBJ2-4; D unclear. Trimming took off 3 bases at V and 3 bases at J, with 12 bases between the two ends. The CDR3 covers 15 residues.